The 10 T cell receptor beta chains listed next were all sequenced from one sample in a study of blood T cells in healthy people across ages. Using a J-beta primer mix together with a sample-barcoded 5' primer, a second PCR was run for roughly 6 to 11 cycles. One entry per CDR3 protein results from TCRdb running MiXCR on the 5' RACE reads. The sample has approximately 1,100,000 distinct CDR3 sequences; under 45% are singletons. Material for sequencing was blood. These receptor sequences come from a woman in her fifties or sixties in good health.

In regard to this clonotype: A read error may be the cause here, since a much bigger clone is one base away. The chain links TRBV11-1 to TRBJ2-7, with a possible D match to TRBD2 (5 bases). The DNA end is a closer match to TRBJ2-5, so the J assignment may be wrong. Germline lookup yields CDR1 SGHAT and CDR2 FQDESV (reference sequence). CDR3 length equals 14 residues. The CDR3 bases are TGTGCCAGCAGCCCCAGACGAGGGTTTGAGACCCAGTACTTC. This codes for CASSPRRGFETQYF.

V and J are TRBV6-1 and TRBJ1-4; no definite D call. In germline, CDR1 is MNHNS, CDR2 SASEGT. The V end was cut by 2 bases, the J end by 4 bases, with 11 bases between. The CDR3 covers 15 residues. The CDR3 nucleotides read TGTGCCAGCAGTGAACACGGCAAGAGTAATGAAAAACTGTTTTTT. Translation gives CASSEHGKSNEKLFF.

In its sample, this clonotype was seen a few times. The gene calls are TRBV2 and TRBJ2-5; 11 nucleotides agree with TRBD2. The last part of the DNA fits TRBJ2-7 better; the J call may be wrong. There are 15 residues in the CDR3. Germline CDR1 SNHLY, CDR2 FYNNEI. CDR3 sequence reads: CASSDDAGTSGEQYF. The CDR3 DNA reads as TGTGCCAGCAGTGACGACGCCGGGACTAGCGGCGAGCAGTACTTC.

The gene calls are TRBV5-1 and TRBJ1-3, with 8 bases lining up with TRBD1. CDR1 is SGHRS, CDR2 YFSETQ, per germline. The CDR3 runs 16 residues. Trimming removed 4 bases from V and 2 bases from J; junction bases left unmatched: 8. The CDR3 DNA is TGCGCCAGCAGCCTGGGACCACAGGGGGCTGGAAACACCATATATTTT. Its translation: CASSLGPQGAGNTIYF.

The genes are TRBV29-1 and TRBJ2-3; D unclear. Germline V lookup: CDR1 SQVTM, CDR2 ANQGSEA. There are 13 residues in the CDR3. V lost 4 bases and J lost 5, with 13 bases in between. As DNA, the CDR3 is TGCAGCGTTGGAGTAGGGTCGGGAGATACGCAGTATTTT. Residues: CSVGVGSGDTQYF.

This rearrangement joins TRBV7-9 to TRBJ2-5; 12 bases are shared with TRBD2. The CDR3 length is 17 residues. V lost 3 bases, J lost 3 bases, and 8 bases stayed unmatched. Germline-derived CDR1 and CDR2 are SEHNR and FQNEAQ (reference sequence). The CDR3 sequence is CASSFRVGLAGKETQYF. The CDR3 nucleotides read TGTGCCAGCAGCTTTAGGGTTGGACTAGCGGGAAAAGAGACCCAGTACTTC.

The chain is built from TRBV7-2 and TRBJ2-3; weak D call: TRBD1 (5 bases). This CDR3 has 16 amino acids. V lost 5 bases to trimming and J lost 2 bases, with 17 bases between them. CDR1 is SGHTA, CDR2 FQGNSA, per germline. In DNA form, the CDR3 reads TGTGCCAGCAGCCCGGGCTTGGGGCGGCTCACAGATACGCAGTATTTT. It encodes CASSPGLGRLTDTQYF.

J is TRBJ2-7 and V is TRBV2, with D possibly matching TRBD1 (6 bases). CDR3 size: 12 residues. Germline values: CDR1 SNHLY, CDR2 FYNNEI. The V gene lost 7 bases and the J gene lost 6 bases, with 13 bases spanning the gap. The DNA for the CDR3 is TGTGCCAGCAAGGGACATCGGGGCGAGCAGTACTTC. Residues: CASKGHRGEQYF. Full variable domain (remainder filled in from reference TRBV2 and TRBJ2-7): EPEVTQTPSHQVTQMGQEVILRCVPISNHLYFYWYRQILGQKVEFLVSFYNNEISEKSEIFDDQFSVERPDGSNFTLKIRSTKLEDSAMYFCASKGHRGEQYFGPGTRLTVT.

This clonotype was detected once. This chain connects TRBV7-2 to TRBJ2-7; 10 bases fit TRBD2. Unmatched junction bases numbered 10, after V lost 1 base and J lost 7 bases. This CDR3 contains 16 residues. CDR1 and CDR2 (germline): SGHTA, FQGNSA. CDR3 sequence (DNA): TGTGCCAGCAGCTTAGTTGGGACTAGCGAAAACAATGAGCAGTACTTC. It encodes CASSLVGTSENNEQYF.

The rearrangement uses TRBV4-1 and TRBJ2-7; 9 nucleotides align to TRBD2. V trimming: 3 bases; J trimming: 3 bases; junction bases outside the gene matches: 12. The germline V gene encodes CDR1 MGHRA and CDR2 YSYEKL. CDR3 length: 17 amino acids. The CDR3 coding sequence is TGCGCCAGCAGCCAGTCGGTTAGCGGGGGTGCCTACTACGAGCAGTACTTC. Protein sequence: CASSQSVSGGAYYEQYF.